This T cell receptor (beta chain) originates from a study of shared clonotypes between healthy human individuals (TCRdb year 2020). A note on the overall study: Three men and a couple of women, aged 18 to 49 years, made up the cohort. Each donor's leukapheresis produced roughly between roughly 0.85 and 9 billion PBMCs. To estimate repertoire size and how much clonotypes are shared between individuals, the study performed deep sequencing of blood TCR repertoires from roughly five healthy adults. To increase sequencing depth and limit assay-specific biases, different laboratories used diverse techniques to prepare libraries and sequence TCR repertoires. For each donor, three plates each were used for CD4 naive and CD4 memory, two plates were used for CD8 naive, and one plate was used for CD8 memory.

Donors were healthy HIV-negative adults with no recently reported acute infections or vaccinations. All donors were Caucasian adults living in Nashville, Tennessee, USA. CD4+ T cells were enriched by magnetic negative selection; naive cells were then positively selected on CD45RA, and the negative fraction formed the memory subset. Blood was obtained by leukapheresis, after which PBMCs were separated by Ficoll-Histopaque density gradient centrifugation and cryopreserved in liquid nitrogen vapor phase. Analytical flow cytometry was used to check the purity and quantity of each magnetically sorted T cell population. From each sorted fraction, genomic DNA was isolated and quantified by UV absorbance on a Nanodrop 2000c. Beyond this particular receptor, the publication reports: Only blood was sampled, and tissue TCR repertoires likely differ from those in blood. When several donors were compared, the shared fraction of clonotypes was 5% to 6.5% for naive CD4, about 4% for naive CD8, more than 2% for memory CD4, and 0.35% to 0.4% for memory CD8. Clonotypes shared by all four sorted-subset donors showed higher generation probabilities than non-shared clonotypes. The small number of donors limited the genetic and exposure-history diversity represented. Estimated clonotype richness was generally larger for naive than for memory subsets. Even with the large sequencing depth, rarefaction of the sorted-subset datasets indicated that sequencing was incomplete. Pairwise subsampling led to the expectation that sequencing depth would affect the degree of clonotype sharing among donors.

The germline V and J ends show losses of 7 bases and 0 bases respectively, and no gene match explains 9 bases of the junction. The CDR3, from cysteine to phenylalanine, totals 15 residues. Just the 45-base CDR3 DNA is kept, in frame starting at base 1. CDR1 and CDR2 were assigned from the germline V gene (reference sequence) as LNHDA and SQIVND. In regard to this clone: Its antigen is not yet known. There are no base qualities to consult, and no much larger clone falls within one base.

Using the deep immunoSEQ assay, multiplex PCR amplified TCR CDR3 regions from genomic DNA. Genomic DNA extracted from each cell subset was distributed evenly over all wells of several immunoSEQ 96-well plates, and each plate served as one replicate. For sorted subsets, around 200 ng genomic DNA, equal to some 28,000 T cell genomes, was loaded into each replicate PCR. The purified libraries were quantified using a Qubit 3.0 fluorometer, sized with a Bioanalyzer 2100, and then quantified again using the KAPA Library Quantification kit. Each immunoSEQ 96-well plate was sequenced on its own single-read 150-cycle Illumina NextSeq 550 flow cell. As for the original processing: Because only junctional sequences without quality scores were contained in the immunoSEQ output, filtering matching that applied to full-length reads could not be performed. To assign V/J genes and CDR3, sequences were annotated using PyIR, a Python wrapper for IgBLAST v1.9, with IMGT germline references. Reads were filtered out if the reads had weak V/J assignments (E-value above 1e-6), no CDR3, stop codons, out-of-frame junctions, or ambiguous translated residues. V3J clonotypes were defined by identical inferred V gene, J gene, and CDR3 amino acid sequence. To compute the percentage overlap between repertoires, the number of shared unique clonotypes was divided by the size of the smaller repertoire. RTK rarefaction, the Chao1 estimator, and Recon v2.1 estimates of unobserved clonotypes were used to assess repertoire richness. Generation probabilities for all TCRbeta clonotypes obtained by the gDNA method from a few donors were computed using OLGA. The immuneACCESS repertoire file appears here via TCRdb, limited to in-frame rearrangements. These files lack a portion of the clones; in checked studies, under half of the deficit traces to unresolved V genes, and the cause of the others is not known. V and J calls and clone size come straight from that table; D and trimming were deduced from the DNA. This sample has around 720,000 clones in its table, and 60% to 75% of those were observed once. Of the sample, 1.5% to 2% falls within the top ten clones.

The V and J genes are TRBV19 and TRBJ2-7; 7 nucleotides in the junction match TRBD2. The clonotype comes from a woman in her 30s in good health. Sequencing used memory CD4+ T cells sorted from blood. According to the study, the label for this sample's cell subset or site signals: CD45RA-negative fraction. The sequenced DNA is TGTGCCAGTACCTCTTCGGCTAGCGGCTCCTACGAGCAGTACTTC. Translated, this gives CASTSSASGSYEQYF.